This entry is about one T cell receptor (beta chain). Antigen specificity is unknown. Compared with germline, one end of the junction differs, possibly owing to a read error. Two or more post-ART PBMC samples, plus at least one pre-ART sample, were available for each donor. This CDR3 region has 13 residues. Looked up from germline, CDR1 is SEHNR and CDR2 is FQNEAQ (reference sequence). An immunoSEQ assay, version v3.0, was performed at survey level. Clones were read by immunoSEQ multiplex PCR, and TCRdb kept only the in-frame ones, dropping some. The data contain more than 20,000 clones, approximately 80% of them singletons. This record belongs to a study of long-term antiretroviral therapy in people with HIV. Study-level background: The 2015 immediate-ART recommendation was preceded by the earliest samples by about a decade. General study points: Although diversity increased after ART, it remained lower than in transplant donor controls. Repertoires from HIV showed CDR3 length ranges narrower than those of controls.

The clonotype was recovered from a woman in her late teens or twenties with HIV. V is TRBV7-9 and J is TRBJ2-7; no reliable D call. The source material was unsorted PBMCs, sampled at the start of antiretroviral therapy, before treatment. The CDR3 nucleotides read TGCGCCAGCAGCCAAAGAACGGGTCGCGAGCAGTACTTC. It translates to CASSQRTGREQYF.